Following are 11 T cell receptor beta chains from one sample sequenced in a study of T cell responses to AZD1222 COVID-19 vaccine (dated by TCRdb to about 2021). The library was built by means of the immunoSEQ multiplex PCR assay. The immuneACCESS repertoire file appears here via TCRdb, limited to in-frame rearrangements. These files lack a portion of the clones; in checked studies, under half of the deficit traces to unresolved V genes, and the cause of the others is not known. The table for this sample lists approximately 76,000 clones; about 82% of them were counted only once. The leading ten clones occupy about 3% of the sample. The time point label of this sample denotes: baseline before first vaccination. The sample in question was peripheral blood, obtained on day 0 of AZD1222 vaccination. The receptors originated from an adult in good health.

V gene TRBV5-1 combines with J gene TRBJ2-7; 7 bases map to TRBD1. CDR3 length: 15 residues. Per germline, CDR1 SGHRS and CDR2 YFSETQ. Trimming cost V 2 bases and J 1 base; bases outside gene matches: 6. CDR3 loop: CASSFGQAQSYEQYF. CDR3 nucleotides: TGCGCCAGCAGCTTTGGACAGGCCCAATCCTACGAGCAGTACTTC.

The chain combines TRBV19 with TRBJ1-2; possible D gene TRBD1, 5 bases. CDR1 and CDR2 (germline): LNHDA, SQIVND (reference sequence). The CDR3 extends over 14 amino acids. Trimming removed 7 bases at V and 0 bases at J, with 12 bases between. CDR3 protein: CASTESTANYGYTF. CDR3 bases: TGTGCCAGTACCGAGTCGACAGCTAACTATGGCTACACCTTC.

This clone was picked up one time. V is TRBV7-2 and J is TRBJ1-3, with TRBD1 matching 7 bases. The CDR3 spans 15 residues. The germline gives CDR1 SGHTA, CDR2 FQGNSA. Unmatched junction bases numbered 3, after V lost 4 bases and J lost 0 bases. This CDR3 reads CASSSYRGSGNTIYF. CDR3 nucleotide sequence: TGTGCCAGCAGCTCCTACAGGGGCTCTGGAAACACCATATATTTT.

The rearrangement uses TRBV19 and TRBJ2-3, with D perhaps matching TRBD1 or TRBD2 (6 bases each). The germline CDR1 and CDR2 sequences are LNHDA and SQIVND (reference sequence). The CDR3 sequence is 16 residues long. Trimming removed 4 bases at V and 0 bases at J, with 14 bases between. CDR3 DNA: TGTGCCAGTAGTAGGGGGGCAGGGACCAGCACAGATACGCAGTATTTT. Translating gives CASSRGAGTSTDTQYF.

The V and J genes are TRBV11-2 and TRBJ2-7, with 9 nucleotides matching TRBD1. The trim removed 1 base at V and 6 bases at J, leaving 10 bases unmatched. This CDR3 has 16 amino acids. Germline assignment: CDR1 SGHAT and CDR2 FQNNGV. The chain's CDR3 is CASSLGAGTGISEQYF. The CDR3 nucleotides read TGTGCCAGCAGCTTAGGGGCCGGGACAGGGATCAGCGAGCAGTACTTC.

The chain is built from TRBV5-4 and TRBJ2-5, with 10 positions matching TRBD2. Unmatched junction bases numbered 11, after V lost 4 bases and J lost 5 bases. This CDR3 spans 16 amino acids. The germline V gene has CDR1 SGHNT and CDR2 YYREEE (reference sequence). The CDR3 is CASSQEAGGPEETQYF. CDR3 DNA sequence: TGTGCCAGCAGCCAGGAAGCGGGAGGGCCGGAGGAGACCCAGTACTTC.

The chain recombines TRBV14 with TRBJ2-4; 11 nucleotides agree with TRBD1. The germline V gene has CDR1 SGHDN and CDR2 FVKESK. Trimming at V came to 3 bases and at J to 3 bases, leaving 13 bases not matched to a gene. The CDR3 consists of 19 residues. The CDR3 loop reads CASSQGTGGFTMGKNIQYF. DNA for the CDR3: TGTGCCAGCAGCCAGGGGACAGGGGGATTCACCATGGGCAAAAACATTCAGTACTTC.

This rearrangement joins TRBV6-5 to TRBJ2-1; the match to TRBD2 covers 8 bases. After removal of 6 bases from V and 4 bases from J, the junction contained 5 bases not matched to a gene. This CDR3 region has 14 residues. The V gene's germline CDR1 is MNHEY and CDR2 SVGAGI. The CDR3 DNA is TGTGCCAGCAGCCCCGCGGGGGGATACAATGAGCAGTTCTTC. Translation gives CASSPAGGYNEQFF.

V and J are TRBV6-6 and TRBJ1-5; D call uncertain. Germline V CDR1 and CDR2: MNHNY, SVGAGI (reference sequence). Trimming removed 5 bases at V and 0 bases at J, with 17 bases between. This CDR3 contains 17 residues. CDR3 coding DNA: TGTGCCAGCAGTCAATACAATCTGGGCCTTAGCAATCAGCCCCAGCATTTT. This sequence encodes CASSQYNLGLSNQPQHF.

The V gene is TRBV10-3, the J gene TRBJ2-3; 7 nucleotides align to TRBD1. CDR1 is ENHRY, CDR2 SYGVKD, per germline. V lost 0 bases and J lost 7; bases outside the gene matches: 13. CDR3 length: 17 amino acids. CDR3: CAISESNSLGRGYTQYF. CDR3 bases: TGTGCCATCAGTGAGTCGAACTCTCTCGGCAGGGGGTATACGCAGTATTTT.

This clone occurred a few times. The genes are TRBV2 and TRBJ2-2; TRBD2 aligns across 9 bases. The CDR3 totals 15 residues. Germline lookup yields CDR1 SNHLY and CDR2 FYNNEI. V trimming: 3 bases; J trimming: 5 bases; junction bases outside the gene matches: 4. The CDR3 DNA follows: TGTGCCAGCAGTGACGGACTAGCGCGGACCGGGGAGCTGTTTTTT. The encoded protein is CASSDGLARTGELFF.